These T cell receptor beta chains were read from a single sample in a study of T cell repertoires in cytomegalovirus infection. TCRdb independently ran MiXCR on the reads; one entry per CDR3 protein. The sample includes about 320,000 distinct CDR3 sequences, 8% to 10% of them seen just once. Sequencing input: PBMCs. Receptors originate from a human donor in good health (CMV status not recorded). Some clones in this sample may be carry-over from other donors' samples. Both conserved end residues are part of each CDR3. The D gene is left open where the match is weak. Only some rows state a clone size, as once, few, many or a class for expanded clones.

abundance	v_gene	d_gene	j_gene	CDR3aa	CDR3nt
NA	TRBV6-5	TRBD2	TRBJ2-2	CASSSRLAGANGELFF	TGTGCCAGCAGTTCCCGACTAGCGGGAGCGAACGGGGAGCTGTTTTTT
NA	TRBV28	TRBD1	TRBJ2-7	CASSLTPVVGTGTYEQYF	TGTGCCAGCAGTCTCACTCCCGTAGTAGGGACAGGGACCTACGAGCAGTACTTC
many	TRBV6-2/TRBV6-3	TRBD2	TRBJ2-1	CASSLTSGGAGEQFF	TGTGCCAGCAGTCTGACTAGCGGGGGGGCCGGTGAGCAGTTCTTC
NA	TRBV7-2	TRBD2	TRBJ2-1	CASSQRIGRALPNEQFF	TGTGCCAGCAGCCAAAGAATCGGGAGGGCCCTCCCCAATGAGCAGTTCTTC
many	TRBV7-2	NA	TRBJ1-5	CASSLLASAGSVNQPQHF	TGTGCCAGCAGCCTTTTAGCTTCGGCAGGGTCGGTCAATCAGCCCCAGCATTTT
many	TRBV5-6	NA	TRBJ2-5	CASSLVVKKAGTQYF	TGTGCCAGCAGCTTGGTCGTGAAGAAAGCAGGGACCCAGTACTTC
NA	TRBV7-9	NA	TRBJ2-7	CASSLNFQGLEQYF	TGTGCCAGCAGCTTAAATTTCCAGGGACTCGAGCAGTACTTC
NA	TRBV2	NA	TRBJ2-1	CASTPQGAHQFF	TGTGCCAGCACACCTCAGGGAGCCCACCAGTTCTTC
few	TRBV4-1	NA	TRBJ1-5	CASSQDPFSNQPQHF	TGTGCCAGCAGCCAAGATCCGTTTAGCAATCAGCCCCAGCATTTT
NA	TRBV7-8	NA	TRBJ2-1	CASLLSGRLYNEQFF	TGTGCCAGCTTGCTAAGTGGAAGGCTTTACAATGAGCAGTTCTTC
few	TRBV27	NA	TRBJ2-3	CASSPWGLSTDTQYF	TGTGCCAGCAGTCCCTGGGGGCTTAGCACAGATACGCAGTATTTT
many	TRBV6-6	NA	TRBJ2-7	CASSYSAVSYEQYF	TGTGCCAGCAGTTACAGCGCGGTCTCCTACGAGCAGTACTTC
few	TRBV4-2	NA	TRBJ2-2	CASSQDHRAGELFF	TGTGCCAGCAGCCAAGATCATAGGGCCGGGGAGCTGTTTTTT
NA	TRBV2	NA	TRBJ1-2	CASSERSGSGKNYGYTF	TGTGCCAGCAGTGAACGTAGTGGGTCAGGCAAAAACTATGGCTACACCTTC
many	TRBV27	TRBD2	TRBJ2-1	CASSYRTAGGDEQFF	TGTGCCAGCAGTTACAGGACGGCGGGGGGCGATGAGCAGTTCTTC
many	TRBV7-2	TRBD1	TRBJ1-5	CASSPGQASNQPQHF	TGTGCCAGCAGCCCCGGACAGGCTAGCAATCAGCCCCAGCATTTT
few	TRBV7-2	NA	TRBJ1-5	CASSLKSYQPQHF	TGTGCCAGCAGCCTAAAATCTTATCAGCCCCAGCATTTT
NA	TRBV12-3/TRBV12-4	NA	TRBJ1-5	CASRDVLGSQPQHF	TGTGCCAGCAGGGACGTACTGGGATCCCAGCCCCAGCATTTT
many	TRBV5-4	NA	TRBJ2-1	CASSPSPGTPVGDEQFF	TGTGCCAGCAGCCCCTCACCCGGGACCCCGGTCGGAGATGAGCAGTTCTTC
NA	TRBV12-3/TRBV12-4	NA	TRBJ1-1	CASGRRATEAFF	TGTGCCAGCGGAAGGAGGGCCACTGAAGCTTTCTTT
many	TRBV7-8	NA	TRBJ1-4	CASSLDPTQGINEKLFF	TGTGCCAGCAGCCTCGATCCGACTCAGGGAATTAATGAAAAACTGTTTTTT
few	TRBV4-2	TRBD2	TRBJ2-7	CASSQEGTSGYYEQYF	TGTGCCAGCAGCCAAGAGGGGACTAGCGGATACTACGAGCAGTACTTC
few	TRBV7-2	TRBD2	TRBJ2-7	CASSFAGTSSYEQYF	TGTGCCAGCAGCTTCGCCGGGACTAGCTCCTACGAGCAGTACTTC
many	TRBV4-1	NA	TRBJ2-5	CASSQDHGKETQYF	TGCGCCAGCAGCCAAGATCACGGGAAGGAGACCCAGTACTTC